This is a list of T cell receptor beta chains from one sample in a study of blood T cell repertoires in COVID-19. TCRdb's copy holds only in-frame clones and misses some; the assay was immunoSEQ multiplex PCR. In the table there are about 210,000 clones, roughly 87% of which are singletons. What was sequenced was PBMCs or T cells enriched from blood (not recorded which). All receptors come from a man aged 30 to 45 in a cohort exposed to, infected with or recovered from COVID-19 (not recorded which). The CDR3 runs from the conserved cysteine through the conserved F or W. The D gene is left open where the match is weak. Only part of the rows carry a size: once, few, many, or a class if the clone is expanded.

V gene	D gene	J gene	clone size	CDR3 protein	CDR3 DNA
TRBV19	-	TRBJ2-7	-	CASSTDSRLHEQYF	TGTGCCAGTAGTACGGACTCGCGTCTCCACGAGCAGTACTTC
TRBV19	TRBD2	TRBJ2-5	-	CASRGGGSQSETQYF	TGTGCCAGTAGGGGTGGCGGGAGCCAATCAGAGACCCAGTACTTC
TRBV28	TRBD1	TRBJ2-1	-	CASSDDRGVTNEQFF	TGTGCCAGCAGTGACGACAGGGGGGTGACCAATGAGCAGTTCTTC
TRBV7-6	TRBD2	TRBJ2-5	-	CASFELAGPAGETQYF	TGTGCCAGCTTTGAACTAGCGGGACCCGCCGGGGAGACCCAGTACTTC
TRBV4-1	-	TRBJ1-6	-	CASSLEVSSYNSPLHF	TGCGCCAGCAGCCTTGAGGTGAGCTCCTATAATTCACCCCTCCACTTT
TRBV7-6	-	TRBJ2-1	few	CASSSGGPNEQFF	TGTGCCAGCAGCTCCGGTGGTCCCAATGAGCAGTTCTTC
TRBV11-2	-	TRBJ2-7	-	CASSLGGSPRSYEQYF	TGTGCCAGCAGCTTAGGAGGGTCTCCCCGCTCCTACGAGCAGTACTTC
TRBV4-3	TRBD2	TRBJ2-1	-	CASSQVAPSGRNNEQFF	TGCGCCAGCAGCCAAGTAGCTCCTAGCGGGAGGAATAATGAGCAGTTCTTC
TRBV24-1	-	TRBJ2-7	-	CATSDPTSSPEQYF	TGTGCCACCAGTGACCCAACTAGTTCCCCCGAGCAGTACTTC
TRBV5-8	-	TRBJ1-4	once	CASSSRDQKLFF	TGTGCCAGCAGCTCGCGGGACCAAAAACTGTTTTTT
TRBV19	TRBD1	TRBJ1-1	many	CASSIGRQGSGTEAFF	TGTGCCAGTAGTATTGGGAGACAGGGGAGTGGTACTGAAGCTTTCTTT
TRBV5-4	-	TRBJ2-6	-	CASSQRGSGANVLTF	TGTGCCAGCAGCCAAAGGGGCTCTGGGGCCAACGTCCTGACTTTC
TRBV5-1	TRBD1	TRBJ1-2	once	CASSPWTGANYGYTF	TGCGCCAGCAGCCCCTGGACAGGGGCTAACTATGGCTACACCTTC
TRBV21-1	-	TRBJ2-5	once	CASFLLPLGQDQETQYF	TGTGCCAGCTTTCTTTTACCTCTTGGACAGGACCAAGAGACCCAGTACTTC
TRBV6-4	TRBD2	TRBJ2-1	once	CASGLAGGAYNEQFF	TGTGCCAGCGGGCTAGCGGGAGGTGCCTACAATGAGCAGTTCTTC
TRBV7-2	TRBD1	TRBJ2-7	-	CASSLGQGASGYEQYF	TGTGCCAGCAGCTTGGGACAGGGGGCGTCGGGCTACGAGCAGTACTTC
TRBV28	-	TRBJ1-3	once	CASSLLSGNTIYF	TGTGCCAGCAGTTTGCTATCGGGAAACACCATATATTTT
TRBV4-3	TRBD1	TRBJ1-2	-	CASSHDQGANYGYTF	TGCGCCAGCAGCCACGATCAGGGGGCTAACTATGGCTACACCTTC
TRBV7-2	-	TRBJ1-2	once	CASSPGQNYGYTF	TGTGCCAGCAGCCCAGGACAGAACTATGGCTACACCTTC
TRBV27	TRBD2	TRBJ2-3	-	CASSPISGNSTDTQYF	TGTGCCAGCAGTCCTATTAGCGGGAATAGCACAGATACGCAGTATTTT
TRBV13	TRBD1	TRBJ1-1	-	CASSSGDRAEAFF	TGTGCCAGCAGCTCCGGAGACAGGGCTGAAGCTTTCTTT
TRBV6-5	-	TRBJ2-1	-	CASSYEQYNEQFF	TGTGCCAGCAGTTACGAGCAATACAATGAGCAGTTCTTC
TRBV7-2	TRBD2	TRBJ2-7	few	CASSSTSGSLSEQYF	TGTGCCAGCAGCTCCACTAGCGGGAGTCTGTCCGAGCAGTACTTC
TRBV3-1/TRBV3-2	TRBD1	TRBJ2-5	-	CASSNRQGRETQYF	TGTGCCAGCAGCAACCGACAGGGACGCGAGACCCAGTACTTC
TRBV20-1	-	TRBJ2-2	-	CSASGQGTGELFF	TGCAGTGCTAGTGGGCAGGGGACCGGGGAGCTGTTTTTT
TRBV5-1	-	TRBJ1-3	-	CASSGGRSSGNTIYF	TGCGCCAGCAGCGGAGGACGGAGCTCTGGAAACACCATATATTTT
TRBV11-2	-	TRBJ2-7	-	CASSLGAGLKTYEQYF	TGTGCCAGCAGCTTAGGGGCCGGACTTAAAACGTACGAGCAGTACTTC
TRBV24-1	TRBD1	TRBJ1-2	-	CATSPHTTGDDYTF	TGTGCCACCAGTCCTCACACCACAGGGGATGACTACACCTTC
TRBV5-5	-	TRBJ1-6	-	CASSFRGLYNSPLHF	TGTGCCAGCAGCTTTCGGGGTCTCTATAATTCACCCCTCCACTTT
TRBV6-4	-	TRBJ1-1	-	CASSDSKKGRTEAFF	TGTGCCAGCAGTGACTCGAAAAAGGGGAGGACTGAAGCTTTCTTT
TRBV2	-	TRBJ2-2	-	CASSVGLSTGELFF	TGTGCCAGCAGCGTTGGACTGAGTACCGGGGAGCTGTTTTTT
TRBV19	-	TRBJ1-6	-	CASPREGERDSPLHF	TGTGCCAGCCCCCGAGAAGGGGAAAGGGATTCACCCCTCCACTTT
TRBV27	TRBD1	TRBJ2-7	-	CASSIGQDRSYEQYF	TGTGCCAGCAGTATAGGACAGGACCGCTCCTACGAGCAGTACTTC
TRBV7-9	-	TRBJ2-3	-	CASKLALGTDTQYF	TGTGCCAGCAAGTTGGCCCTTGGCACAGATACGCAGTATTTT
TRBV6-5	-	TRBJ2-7	-	CASTDGSRPYEQYF	TGTGCCAGCACCGACGGGTCGAGGCCCTACGAGCAGTACTTC
TRBV3-1/TRBV3-2	-	TRBJ2-3	-	CASSHQLATDTQYF	TGTGCCAGCAGCCACCAACTAGCTACAGATACGCAGTATTTT
TRBV6-6	TRBD1	TRBJ1-3	-	CASSYSQGGSGNTIYF	TGTGCCAGCAGTTACTCTCAGGGGGGCTCTGGAAACACCATATATTTT
TRBV11-2	-	TRBJ2-1	-	CASSRGGPWQFF	TGTGCCAGCAGCCGTGGGGGCCCGTGGCAGTTCTTC
TRBV5-1	-	TRBJ2-7	-	CASSLSARAREQYF	TGCGCCAGCAGCTTGTCCGCCAGGGCCCGAGAGCAGTACTTC
TRBV27	TRBD2	TRBJ2-1	once	CASSLYLAAYNEQFF	TGTGCCAGCAGTTTATATCTAGCGGCTTACAATGAGCAGTTCTTC
TRBV3-1/TRBV3-2	TRBD2	TRBJ2-1	-	CASHKAGGANEQFF	TGTGCCAGTCATAAAGCGGGAGGAGCCAATGAGCAGTTCTTC
TRBV19	TRBD1	TRBJ1-1	-	CASSTTGQGDTEAFF	TGTGCCAGTAGTACTACGGGACAGGGGGACACTGAAGCTTTCTTT